The clone carrying this T cell receptor beta chain was observed at least ten times. The data are from a study of T-cell reconstitution after alpha-beta-depleted transplantation in children. Looked up from germline, CDR1 is ENHRY and CDR2 is SYGVKD. This CDR3 region has 15 residues. Trimming cost V 6 bases and J 4 bases; bases outside gene matches: 6. Researchers prepared the TCRbeta library using unique molecular identifiers, the study reports. A single record per CDR3 protein comes from TCRdb applying MiXCR to the PCR reads. The sample shows roughly 200,000 distinct CDR3 sequences, roughly 15% of them seen only once.

The chain uses TRBV10-3 and TRBJ2-5; 12 bases match TRBD2. This TCR was recovered from a human donor who donated a stem cell graft to a child with acute lymphoblastic leukemia. Material: PBMCs from the stem cell graft donor, obtained from the stem cell graft. The chain's CDR3 is CAISYGLAGLETQYF. The CDR3 DNA reads as TGTGCCATCAGCTACGGACTAGCGGGGCTAGAGACCCAGTACTTC.